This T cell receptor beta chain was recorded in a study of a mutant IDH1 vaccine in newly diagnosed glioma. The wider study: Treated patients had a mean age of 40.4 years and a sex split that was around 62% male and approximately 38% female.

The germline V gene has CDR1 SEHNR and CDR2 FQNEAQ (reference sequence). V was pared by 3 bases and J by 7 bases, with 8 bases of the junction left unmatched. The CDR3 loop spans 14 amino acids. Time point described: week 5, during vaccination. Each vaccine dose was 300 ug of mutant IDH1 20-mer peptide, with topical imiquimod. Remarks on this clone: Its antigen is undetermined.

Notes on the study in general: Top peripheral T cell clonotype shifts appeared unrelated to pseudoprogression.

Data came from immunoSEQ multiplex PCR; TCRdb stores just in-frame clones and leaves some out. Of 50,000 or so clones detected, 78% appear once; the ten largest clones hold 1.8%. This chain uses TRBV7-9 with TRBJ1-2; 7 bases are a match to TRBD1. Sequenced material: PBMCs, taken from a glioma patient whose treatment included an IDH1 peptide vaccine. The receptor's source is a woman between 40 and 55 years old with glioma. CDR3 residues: CASSLPDREGGYTF. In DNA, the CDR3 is TGTGCCAGCAGCTTGCCCGACAGGGAAGGTGGCTACACCTTC.